Below are 9 T cell receptor beta chains sequenced from a single sample in a study of T cells expressing NK-cell markers. TCRdb re-analyzed the 5' RACE reads; it lists each CDR3 protein once, without DNA. This repertoire includes 550,000 to 600,000 distinct CDR3 sequences. The sample taken for sequencing was blood T cells: a sorted CD56 or NKG2C T cell subset, CD4+ or CD8+ T cells, or bulk PBMC T cells (not recorded which). These receptors were collected from a man aged 18 to 35 in good health.

The chain has TRBV20-1 and TRBJ2-6; TCRdb designates TRBD1, a call that cannot be tested without DNA. CDR3 length: 17 amino acids. Germline values: CDR1 DFQATT, CDR2 SNEGSKA (reference sequence). CDR3 residues: CSATRGQGATGANVLTF.

The chain carries TRBV12-3 or TRBV12-4 and TRBJ1-2. This CDR3 is built from 13 residues. CDR3 residues: CASRIEGSAGYTF.

This chain's CDR3 is CASSLGAGGNTEAFF. The V call is TRBV5-1, the J call TRBJ1-1. This CDR3 region has 15 residues. Germline V CDR1 and CDR2: SGHRS, YFSETQ. The variable domain in full, completed from reference TRBV5-1 and TRBJ1-1, reads KAGVTQTPRYLIKTRGQQVTLSCSPISGHRSVSWYQQTPGQGLQFLFEYFSETQRNKGNFPGRFSGRQFSNSRSEMNVSTLELGDSALYLCASSLGAGGNTEAFFGQGTRLTVV.

The J gene is TRBJ1-3, the V gene TRBV20-1. The CDR3 spans 13 residues. Germline loops: CDR1 DFQATT, CDR2 SNEGSKA (reference sequence). The CDR3 here is CSASEGAGNTIYF.

This rearrangement joins TRBV7-9 to TRBJ2-1. CDR1 and CDR2 (germline): SEHNR, FQNEAQ (reference sequence). The CDR3 is 15 amino acids. CDR3 residues: CASSLTGRKYNEQFF.

The rearrangement links TRBV10-2 to TRBJ2-1; TCRdb's assignment of TRBD1 cannot be checked, as there is no DNA. This CDR3 is built from 15 residues. Germline CDR1 and CDR2: WSHSY and SAAADI. The CDR3 is CASGRSGRAFDEQFF.

This chain links TRBV5-1 with TRBJ1-2; TCRdb returns TRBD1, unconfirmable since there is no DNA. There are 15 residues in the CDR3. Germline V lookup: CDR1 SGHRS, CDR2 YFSETQ. Here the CDR3 reads CASSFPGQGASGYTF.

The chain joins TRBV20-1 to TRBJ2-5; the TRBD2 assignment by TCRdb is unverifiable without DNA. The germline gives CDR1 DFQATT, CDR2 SNEGSKA (reference sequence). The CDR3 is 16 residues long. CDR3 in amino acids: CSARGAGRAFRETQYF.

V usage is TRBV19 and J usage is TRBJ2-1. CDR3 size: 17 residues. The germline V gene encodes CDR1 LNHDA and CDR2 SQIVND (reference sequence). The chain's CDR3 is CASSIGFLESSYNEQFF.